Presented here are 2 T cell receptor beta chains from one specimen sequenced in a study of shared clonotypes between healthy human individuals. Method: immunoSEQ multiplex PCR; TCRdb's copy keeps in-frame clones and lacks some. The sample includes some 660,000 clones, 73% of them seen just once. Input material: memory CD4+ T cells sorted from blood. Indicated subset: CD45RA-negative fraction. Receptor source: a woman in her 30s in good health.

The chain couples TRBV10-3 to TRBJ1-5; perhaps TRBD1 as D (6 bases). CDR3 size: 15 residues. Germline V gene lookup returns CDR1 ENHRY and CDR2 SYGVKD. V lost 3 bases to trimming and J lost 1 base, with 10 bases between them. The CDR3 spells CAISDETGSNQPQHF. CDR3 in DNA: TGTGCCATCAGTGATGAGACAGGCAGCAATCAGCCCCAGCATTTT.

This chain links TRBV2 with TRBJ1-5; TRBD1 matches at 8 bases. In germline, CDR1 is SNHLY, CDR2 FYNNEI. This CDR3 is built from 17 residues. J lost 7 bases, V lost 4 bases, and 15 bases had no gene match. CDR3 DNA sequence: TGTGCCAGCAGTGCCGACAGGGGAAGGGGCGTCGGGCAGCCCCAGCATTTT. Protein sequence: CASSADRGRGVGQPQHF.